This TCR beta chain comes out of a study of radiotherapy plus CTLA-4 blockade in lung cancer. Looking at the study overall: Disease control was achieved by around 33% of patients, and objective responses by 18%. Study-level results: Early blood T cell clone dynamics, with interferon-beta, were reported to best predict response.

Sequenced by immunoSEQ multiplex PCR; TCRdb stores in-frame clones only, minus some. Of 42,000 or so clones in the sample, more than 75% were seen once. This clone has only a few counts. Its target is not known. CTLA-4 blockade using ipilimumab, together with focal radiation, was received by patients with chemo-refractory metastatic non-small-cell lung cancer. Specimen: peripheral blood, collected from a patient treated with radiotherapy plus ipilimumab. The source of this sequence is a human donor with non-small cell lung cancer that progressed on radiotherapy plus ipilimumab.

CDR3 DNA: TGTGCCAGCAGCCCCCGGGGGGAGGGGTTGGGCGAGCAGTACTTC. Its translation: CASSPRGEGLGEQYF. The chain joins TRBV9 to TRBJ2-7, with 7 bases matching TRBD2. Germline CDR1 reads SGDLS; CDR2 reads YYNGEE. With 4 bases clipped from V and 6 bases from J, the junction kept 13 bases outside the gene matches. The CDR3 is 15 residues long.